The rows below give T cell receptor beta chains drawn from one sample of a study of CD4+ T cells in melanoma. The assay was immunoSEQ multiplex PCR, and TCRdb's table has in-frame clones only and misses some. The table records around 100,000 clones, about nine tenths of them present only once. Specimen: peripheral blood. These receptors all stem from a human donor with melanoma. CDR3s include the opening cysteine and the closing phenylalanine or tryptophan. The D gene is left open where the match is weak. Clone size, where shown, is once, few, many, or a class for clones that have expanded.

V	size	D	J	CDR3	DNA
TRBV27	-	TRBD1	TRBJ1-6	CASSLRQTGTNSPLHF	TGTGCCAGCAGTCTTCGACAGACAGGGACCAATTCACCCCTCCACTTT
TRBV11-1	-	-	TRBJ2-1	CASSLRGLSINEQFF	TGTGCCAGCAGCTTAAGGGGACTGTCCATCAATGAGCAGTTCTTC
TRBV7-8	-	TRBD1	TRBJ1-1	CASSFDRGVTEAFF	TGTGCCAGCAGCTTTGACAGGGGTGTCACTGAAGCTTTCTTT
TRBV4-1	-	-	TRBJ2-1	CASSPSGLAEQFF	TGCGCCAGCAGCCCCTCGGGGCTAGCGGAGCAGTTCTTC
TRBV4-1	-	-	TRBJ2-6	CASSQVPWGSGANVLTF	TGCGCCAGCAGCCAAGTTCCTTGGGGCTCTGGGGCCAACGTCCTGACTTTC
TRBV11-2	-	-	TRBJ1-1	CASSLLGVTEAFF	TGTGCCAGCAGCTTATTGGGGGTGACTGAAGCTTTCTTT
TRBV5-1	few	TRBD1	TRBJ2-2	CASSDRDRGPGELFF	TGCGCCAGCAGCGACCGGGACAGGGGGCCCGGGGAGCTGTTTTTT
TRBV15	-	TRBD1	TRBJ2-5	CATSRGGDRGPETQYF	TGTGCCACCAGCAGAGGAGGGGACAGGGGGCCAGAGACCCAGTACTTC
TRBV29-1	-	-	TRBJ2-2	CSVGNRGGTGELFF	TGCAGCGTCGGGAACAGGGGGGGGACCGGGGAGCTGTTTTTT
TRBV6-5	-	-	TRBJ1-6	CASSYSLPSSPLHF	TGTGCCAGCAGTTACTCTCTGCCCAGTTCACCCCTCCACTTT
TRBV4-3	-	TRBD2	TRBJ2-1	CASSRLADRRNEQFF	TGCGCCAGCAGCCGACTAGCGGATCGTAGGAATGAGCAGTTCTTC
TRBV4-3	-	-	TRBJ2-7	CASSQRGGTAENYEQYF	TGCGCCAGCAGCCAAAGGGGCGGCACAGCGGAAAACTACGAGCAGTACTTC
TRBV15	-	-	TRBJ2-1	CATSRDVGRYNEQFF	TGTGCCACCAGCAGAGATGTTGGGCGGTACAATGAGCAGTTCTTC
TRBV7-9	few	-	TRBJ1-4	CASSLTRDGGEKLFF	TGTGCCAGCAGCTTAACGCGGGACGGTGGTGAAAAACTGTTTTTT
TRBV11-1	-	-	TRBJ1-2	CASSPGGAQGYGYTF	TGTGCCAGCAGCCCGGGGGGGGCGCAGGGCTACGGCTACACCTTC
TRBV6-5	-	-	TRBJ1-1	CASRPVQRNTEAFF	TGTGCCAGCAGACCCGTCCAACGAAACACTGAAGCTTTCTTT
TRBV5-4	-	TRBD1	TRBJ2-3	CASSRGQGRTDTQYF	TGTGCCAGCAGCCGGGGACAGGGGAGAACAGATACGCAGTATTTT
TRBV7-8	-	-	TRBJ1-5	CASSLPTDNQPQHF	TGTGCCAGCAGCTTACCGACAGATAATCAGCCCCAGCATTTT
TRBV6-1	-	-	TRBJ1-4	CASIHGGVGEKLFF	TGTGCCAGCATCCACGGTGGGGTCGGCGAAAAACTGTTTTTT
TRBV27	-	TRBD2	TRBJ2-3	CASSLAGGPRGQYF	TGTGCCAGCAGTCTAGCGGGAGGGCCCAGGGGGCAGTATTTT
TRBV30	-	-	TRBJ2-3	CAWSVGTSTDTQYF	TGTGCCTGGAGTGTAGGGACTAGCACAGATACGCAGTATTTT
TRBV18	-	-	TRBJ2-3	CASSPPRREGDDTQYF	TGTGCCAGCTCACCACCTCGGAGGGAAGGAGACGATACGCAGTATTTT
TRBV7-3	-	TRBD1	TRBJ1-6	CASRRQGSDNSPLHF	TGTGCCAGCAGGAGACAGGGGTCGGATAATTCACCCCTCCACTTT
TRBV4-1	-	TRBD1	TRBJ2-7	CASSQPGQAYEQYF	TGCGCCAGCAGCCAACCGGGACAGGCCTACGAGCAGTACTTC
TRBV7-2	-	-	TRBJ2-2	CASSLNGDNTGELFF	TGTGCCAGCAGCTTAAACGGAGATAACACCGGGGAGCTGTTTTTT
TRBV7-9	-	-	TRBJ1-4	CASRLGGGSGEKLFF	TGTGCCAGCAGACTGGGGGGGGGCAGCGGGGAAAAACTGTTTTTT
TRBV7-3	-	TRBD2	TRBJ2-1	CASSLGTSDNEQFF	TGTGCCAGCAGCTTAGGGACTAGCGACAATGAGCAGTTCTTC
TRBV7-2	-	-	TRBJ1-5	CASTIRGQPQHF	TGTGCCAGCACTATACGGGGTCAGCCCCAGCATTTT
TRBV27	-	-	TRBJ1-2	CASSIRVGYGYTF	TGTGCCAGCAGTATCAGGGTCGGCTATGGCTACACCTTC
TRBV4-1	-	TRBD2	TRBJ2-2	CASSRPTSGGVIGELFF	TGCGCCAGCAGCCGACCCACTAGCGGGGGGGTGATCGGGGAGCTGTTTTTT
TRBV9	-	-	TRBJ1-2	CASSEHSRGYTF	TGTGCCAGCAGCGAGCACAGCAGGGGCTACACCTTC
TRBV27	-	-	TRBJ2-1	CASSPWTEYNEQFF	TGTGCCAGCAGTCCGTGGACAGAATACAATGAGCAGTTCTTC
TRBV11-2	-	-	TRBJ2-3	CASTSGSTDTQYF	TGTGCCAGCACCTCGGGGAGCACAGATACGCAGTATTTT
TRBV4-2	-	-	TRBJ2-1	CASSQDRTSYNEQFF	TGTGCCAGCAGCCAAGATCGTACGAGCTACAATGAGCAGTTCTTC
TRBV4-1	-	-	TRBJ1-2	CASSQAQGSHGYTF	TGCGCCAGCAGCCAAGCACAGGGTTCGCATGGCTACACCTTC
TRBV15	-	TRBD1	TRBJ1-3	CATSRDRVSGNTIYF	TGTGCCACCAGCAGGGACAGGGTATCTGGAAACACCATATATTTT
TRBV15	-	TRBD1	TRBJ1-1	CATSRKGQIGITEAFF	TGTGCCACCAGCAGAAAGGGACAGATAGGGATCACTGAAGCTTTCTTT
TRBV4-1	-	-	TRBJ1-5	CASSQDNVGYQPQHF	TGCGCCAGCAGCCAAGATAATGTAGGTTATCAGCCCCAGCATTTT
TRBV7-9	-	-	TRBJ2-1	CASRTENNEQFF	TGTGCCAGTAGGACGGAGAACAATGAGCAGTTCTTC
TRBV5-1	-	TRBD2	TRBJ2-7	CASRRAGGENEQYF	TGCGCCAGCAGAAGAGCGGGGGGGGAGAACGAGCAGTACTTC
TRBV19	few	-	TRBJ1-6	CASRGSRGSPLHF	TGTGCCAGTAGGGGATCTCGGGGTTCACCCCTCCACTTT
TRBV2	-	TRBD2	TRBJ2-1	CASPQGLAGANEQFF	TGTGCCAGCCCCCAGGGACTAGCGGGTGCAAATGAGCAGTTCTTC
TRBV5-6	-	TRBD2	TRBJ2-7	CASITLAGGSYEQYF	TGTGCCAGCATCACACTAGCGGGGGGCTCCTACGAGCAGTACTTC
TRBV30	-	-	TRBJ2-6	CAWSVRGTGANVLTF	TGTGCCTGGAGTGTACGGGGGACTGGGGCCAACGTCCTGACTTTC
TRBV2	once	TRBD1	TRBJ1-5	CASSEQGGGQPQHF	TGTGCCAGCAGTGAACAGGGGGGCGGGCAGCCCCAGCATTTT
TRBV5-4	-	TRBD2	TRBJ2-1	CASSFPSGGANEQFF	TGTGCCAGCAGCTTCCCTAGCGGGGGGGCAAATGAGCAGTTCTTC
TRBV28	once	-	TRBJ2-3	CASSHRARRQASTDTQYF	TGTGCCAGCAGCCACCGAGCGCGTCGACAGGCGAGCACAGATACGCAGTATTTT
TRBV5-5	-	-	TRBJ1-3	CASSLGPGNTIYF	TGTGCCAGCAGCTTGGGCCCCGGAAACACCATATATTTT
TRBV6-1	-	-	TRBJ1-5	CASNDGFRTQHF	TGTGCCAGCAACGACGGGTTTCGAACCCAGCATTTT
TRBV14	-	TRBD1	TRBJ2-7	CASSQGLRGYEQYF	TGTGCCAGCAGCCAAGGACTCAGGGGGTACGAGCAGTACTTC
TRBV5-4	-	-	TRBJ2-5	CASSPGETQYF	TGTGCCAGCAGCCCGGGAGAGACCCAGTACTTC
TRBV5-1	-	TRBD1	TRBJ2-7	CASSLGDRGVEQYF	TGCGCCAGCAGCTTGGGCGACAGGGGGGTTGAGCAGTACTTC
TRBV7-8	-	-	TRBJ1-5	CASRHQDVTQGKRNQPQHF	TGTGCCAGCAGACATCAAGACGTCACACAGGGAAAACGCAATCAGCCCCAGCATTTT
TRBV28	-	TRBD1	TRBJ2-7	CASSTPGQGYEQYF	TGTGCCAGCAGTACACCGGGACAGGGCTACGAGCAGTACTTC
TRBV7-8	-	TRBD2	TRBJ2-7	CASSLRTGGAGEQYF	TGTGCCAGCAGCTTAAGGACGGGAGGGGCGGGCGAGCAGTACTTC
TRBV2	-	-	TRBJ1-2	CASSEIGQGNGYTF	TGTGCCAGCAGTGAGATAGGGCAGGGGAATGGCTACACCTTC
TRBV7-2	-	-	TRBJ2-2	CASSLARTLSTGELFF	TGTGCCAGCAGCTTAGCTAGGACCTTAAGCACCGGGGAGCTGTTTTTT
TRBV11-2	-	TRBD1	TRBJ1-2	CASSLAGGGGYTF	TGTGCCAGCAGCTTAGCAGGGGGGGGAGGCTACACCTTC
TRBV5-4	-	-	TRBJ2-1	CASSRQGPVDEQFF	TGTGCCAGCAGCCGCCAGGGACCCGTCGATGAGCAGTTCTTC